This T cell receptor (beta chain) was identified during a study of T cells in Graves' hyperthyroidism and ophthalmopathy. Using RNA transcripts as the source, TCR beta CDR3 regions were amplified. The study used the HTBI primer set for a first-round RT-PCR of the TCR CDR3. TCRdb re-analysed the multiplex PCR reads in MiXCR, keeping a single row per CDR3 protein. The sample records approximately 300,000 distinct CDR3 sequences, approximately 15% being singletons. This clonotype has a count of ten or more. From germline, CDR1 is SGHTS and CDR2 YDEGEE. This CDR3 has 17 residues. Trimming removed 0 bases at V and 7 bases at J, with 23 bases between.

Sequenced sample: blood. The chain couples TRBV5-8 to TRBJ2-7, with D perhaps TRBD2 (6 bases). The origin of this receptor is a woman aged 55-75 years with Graves' ophthalmopathy. CDR3 nucleotide sequence: TGTGCCAGCAGCTTGGGAGGAGGGGCTGGGGCCGCGGGGGAGCAGTACTTC. It specifies CASSLGGGAGAAGEQYF.